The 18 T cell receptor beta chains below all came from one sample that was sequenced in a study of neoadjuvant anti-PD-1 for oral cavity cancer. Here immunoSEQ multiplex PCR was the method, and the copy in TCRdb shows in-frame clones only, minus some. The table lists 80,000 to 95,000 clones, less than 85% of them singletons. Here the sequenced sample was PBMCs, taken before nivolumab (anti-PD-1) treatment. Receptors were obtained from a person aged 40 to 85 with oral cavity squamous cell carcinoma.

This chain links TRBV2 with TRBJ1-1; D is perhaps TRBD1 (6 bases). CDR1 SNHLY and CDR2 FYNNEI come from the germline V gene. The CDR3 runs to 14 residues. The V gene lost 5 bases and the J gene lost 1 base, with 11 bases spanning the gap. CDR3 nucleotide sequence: TGTGCCAGCAGTATACAGGGTCCGAACACTGAAGCTTTCTTT. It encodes CASSIQGPNTEAFF.

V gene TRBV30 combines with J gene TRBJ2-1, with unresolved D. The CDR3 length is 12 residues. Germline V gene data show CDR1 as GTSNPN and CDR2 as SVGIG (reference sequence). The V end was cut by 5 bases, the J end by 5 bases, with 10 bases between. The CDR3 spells CAWAWVDNEQFF. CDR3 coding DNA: TGTGCCTGGGCATGGGTTGACAATGAGCAGTTCTTC.

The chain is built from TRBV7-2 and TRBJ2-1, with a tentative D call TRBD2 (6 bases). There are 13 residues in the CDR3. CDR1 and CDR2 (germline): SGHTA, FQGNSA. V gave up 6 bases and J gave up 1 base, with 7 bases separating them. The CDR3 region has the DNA TGTGCCAGCAGTGGGGGGTCCTACAATGAGCAGTTCTTC. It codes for CASSGGSYNEQFF.

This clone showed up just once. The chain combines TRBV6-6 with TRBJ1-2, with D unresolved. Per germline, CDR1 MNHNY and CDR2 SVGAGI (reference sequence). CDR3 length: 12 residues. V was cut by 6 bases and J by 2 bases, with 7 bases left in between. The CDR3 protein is CASREKNYGYTF. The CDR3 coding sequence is TGTGCCAGCAGAGAGAAAAACTATGGCTACACCTTC.

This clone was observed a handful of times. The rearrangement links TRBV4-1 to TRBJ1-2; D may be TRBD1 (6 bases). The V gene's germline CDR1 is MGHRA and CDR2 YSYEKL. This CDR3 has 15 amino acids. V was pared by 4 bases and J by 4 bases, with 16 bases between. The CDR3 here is CASSLTWDTSYGYTF. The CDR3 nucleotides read TGCGCCAGCAGCCTTACTTGGGACACCTCCTATGGCTACACCTTC.

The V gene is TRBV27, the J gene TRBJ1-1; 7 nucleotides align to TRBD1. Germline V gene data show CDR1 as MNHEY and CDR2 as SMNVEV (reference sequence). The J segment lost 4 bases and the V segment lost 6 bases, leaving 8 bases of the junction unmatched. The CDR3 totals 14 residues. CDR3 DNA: TGTGCCAGCAGCCGAGACAGGGCTGGCACTGAAGCTTTCTTT. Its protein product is CASSRDRAGTEAFF.

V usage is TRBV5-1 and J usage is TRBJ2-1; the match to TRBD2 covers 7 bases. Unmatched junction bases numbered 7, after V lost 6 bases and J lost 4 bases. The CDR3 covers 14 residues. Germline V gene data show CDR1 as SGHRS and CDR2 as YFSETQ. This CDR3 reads CASTQSSGYNEQFF. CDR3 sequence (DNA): TGCGCCAGCACCCAATCTAGCGGTTACAATGAGCAGTTCTTC.

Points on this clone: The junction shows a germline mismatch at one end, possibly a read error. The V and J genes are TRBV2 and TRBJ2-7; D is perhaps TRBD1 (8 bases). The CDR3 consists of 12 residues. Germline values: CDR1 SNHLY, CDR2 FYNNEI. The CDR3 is CASRQTGGAQHF. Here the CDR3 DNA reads TGTGCCAGCAGGCAAACAGGGGGGGCCCAACACTTC.

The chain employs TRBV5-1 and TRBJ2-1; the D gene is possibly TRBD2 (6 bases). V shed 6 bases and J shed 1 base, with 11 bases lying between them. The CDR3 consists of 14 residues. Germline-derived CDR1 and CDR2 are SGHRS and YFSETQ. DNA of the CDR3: TGCGCCAGCAAATTAGGAGGGTCCTACAATGAGCAGTTCTTC. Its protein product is CASKLGGSYNEQFF.

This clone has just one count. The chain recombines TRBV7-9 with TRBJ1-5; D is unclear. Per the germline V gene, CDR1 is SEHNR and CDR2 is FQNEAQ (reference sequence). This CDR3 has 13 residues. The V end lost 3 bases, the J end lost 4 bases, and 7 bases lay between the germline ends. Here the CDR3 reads CASSLWENQPQHF. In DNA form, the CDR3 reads TGTGCCAGCAGCTTGTGGGAGAATCAGCCCCAGCATTTT.

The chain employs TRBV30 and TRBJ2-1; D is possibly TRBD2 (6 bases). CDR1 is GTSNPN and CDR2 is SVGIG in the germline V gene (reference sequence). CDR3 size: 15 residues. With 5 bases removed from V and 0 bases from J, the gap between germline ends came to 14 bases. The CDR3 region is CAWARDWSSYNEQFF. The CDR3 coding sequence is TGTGCCTGGGCCCGGGACTGGAGCTCCTACAATGAGCAGTTCTTC.

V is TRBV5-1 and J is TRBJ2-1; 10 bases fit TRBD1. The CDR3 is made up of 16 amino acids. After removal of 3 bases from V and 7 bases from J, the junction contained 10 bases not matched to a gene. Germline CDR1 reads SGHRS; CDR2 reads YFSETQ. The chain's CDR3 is CASSSSLGTGVNEQFF. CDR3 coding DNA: TGCGCCAGCAGCTCCTCCCTCGGGACAGGGGTGAATGAGCAGTTCTTC. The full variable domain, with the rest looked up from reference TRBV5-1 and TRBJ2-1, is KAGVTQTPRYLIKTRGQQVTLSCSPISGHRSVSWYQQTPGQGLQFLFEYFSETQRNKGNFPGRFSGRQFSNSRSEMNVSTLELGDSALYLCASSSSLGTGVNEQFFGPGTRLTVL.

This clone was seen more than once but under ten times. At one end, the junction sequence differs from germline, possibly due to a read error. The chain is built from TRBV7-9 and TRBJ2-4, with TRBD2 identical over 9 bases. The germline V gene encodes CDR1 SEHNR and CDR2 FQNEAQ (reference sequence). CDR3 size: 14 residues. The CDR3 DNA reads TGTGCCAGCAGCCTAGCGGGAACGATAAACATTCAGTACTTC. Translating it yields CASSLAGTINIQYF.

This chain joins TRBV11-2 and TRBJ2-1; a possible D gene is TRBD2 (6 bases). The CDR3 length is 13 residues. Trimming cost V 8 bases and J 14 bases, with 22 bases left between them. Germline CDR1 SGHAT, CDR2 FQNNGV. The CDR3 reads CASAPGELRPEFF. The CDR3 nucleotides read TGTGCCAGCGCCCCGGGGGAACTAAGGCCGGAGTTCTTC.

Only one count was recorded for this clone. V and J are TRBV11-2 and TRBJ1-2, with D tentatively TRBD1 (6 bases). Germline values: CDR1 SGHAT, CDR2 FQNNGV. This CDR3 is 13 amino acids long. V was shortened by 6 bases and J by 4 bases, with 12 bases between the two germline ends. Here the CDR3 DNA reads TGTGCCAGCAGTACCTCAGGGGTCTATGGCTACACCTTC. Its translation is CASSTSGVYGYTF.

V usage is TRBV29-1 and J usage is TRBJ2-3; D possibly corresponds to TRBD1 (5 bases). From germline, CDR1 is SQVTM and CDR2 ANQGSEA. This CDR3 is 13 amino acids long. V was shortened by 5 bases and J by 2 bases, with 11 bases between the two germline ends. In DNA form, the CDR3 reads TGCAGCGTTAGTGCAGGGAACACAGATACGCAGTATTTT. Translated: CSVSAGNTDTQYF.

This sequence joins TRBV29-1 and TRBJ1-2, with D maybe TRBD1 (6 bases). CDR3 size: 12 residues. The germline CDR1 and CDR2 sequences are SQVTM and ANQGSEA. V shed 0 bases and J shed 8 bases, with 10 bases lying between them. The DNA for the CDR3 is TGCAGCGTTGAAGAAGGGGGGGGAGGCTACACCTTC. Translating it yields CSVEEGGGGYTF.

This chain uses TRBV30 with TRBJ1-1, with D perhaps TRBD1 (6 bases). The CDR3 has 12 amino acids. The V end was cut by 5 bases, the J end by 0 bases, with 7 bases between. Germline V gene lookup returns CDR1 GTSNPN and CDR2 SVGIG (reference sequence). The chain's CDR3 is CAWDRLNTEAFF. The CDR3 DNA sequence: TGTGCCTGGGACAGGCTGAACACTGAAGCTTTCTTT.